The rows below give T cell receptor beta chains drawn from one sample of a study of spatial heterogeneity in lung cancer. Each CDR3 protein is one row after TCRdb ran MiXCR on the 5' RACE reads. The data contain roughly 7,000 distinct CDR3 sequences, 14% to 15% of them seen just once; the ten biggest clones take up 9%. The specimen comprised lung tumor tissue, sampled at surgery. Receptor source: a female donor with early-stage non-small cell lung cancer. The conserved cysteine and the conserved F or W are not part of the CDR3 here. Not every row has a clone size; where given, it reads once, few, many or a size class.

size,length,V,CDR3
once,10,TRBV18,ASSPRTETQY
many,14,TRBV7-8,ASSLGGQYRNSPLH
medium-sized,13,TRBV9,ASSFTGGYTGELF
medium-sized,9,TRBV30,AWRDTETQY
many,14,TRBV2,ASSDPTGEIQETQY
many,14,TRBV18,ASSPKQVTTNEKLF
medium-sized,13,TRBV7-2,ASSTRQGFADTQY
medium-sized,9,TRBV6-2/TRBV6-3,ASGLFYGYT
once,12,TRBV30,AWRPPGSPYGYT
.,12,TRBV10-3,AISDYSLNQPQH
many,14,TRBV7-8,ASSSVGWGTNYEQY
many,15,TRBV9,ASSRRSLTGEQETQY
medium-sized,12,TRBV24-1,ATRGDMNTGELF
medium-sized,13,TRBV28,ASIGDRNSNQPQH
many,12,TRBV28,ASSLSLGTYGYT
many,11,TRBV12-3/TRBV12-4,ASSLVGRGEQY
many,9,TRBV25-1,ASSNGPRRY
medium-sized,11,TRBV7-9,ASSPTRYNEQF
few,16,TRBV6-5,ASKQFGLTGLSGNTIY
medium-sized,11,TRBV27,ASRRAGVSGYT
many,14,TRBV28,ASSLHTRRSGNTIY
.,18,TRBV7-2,ASSLALIGTGVSSRYGYT
many,10,TRBV7-9,ASTREGKTQY
medium-sized,13,TRBV4-2,ASSQVNLAGYEQY
medium-sized,14,TRBV6-2/TRBV6-3,ASSYIQSPNTGELF
many,10,TRBV9,ASSRSGEKLF
many,11,TRBV20-1,SARISNTGELF
medium-sized,10,TRBV6-6,AAMRWGSTQY
many,13,TRBV5-5,ASSFDSSGANVLT
medium-sized,15,TRBV5-1,ASSLTSGVNSLDTQY
many,12,TRBV7-8,ASSLGQGAHEQF
medium-sized,12,TRBV20-1,SARYRTNTGELF
many,16,TRBV5-1,ASSFTGIGSYTTDTQY
.,12,TRBV7-9,ASSRTVNAYGYT
.,13,TRBV19,ASSMRDYSNQPQH
medium-sized,11,TRBV7-9,ASRRTGRTEAF
medium-sized,14,TRBV12-3/TRBV12-4,ASSLTRPGGITEAF
many,13,TRBV12-3/TRBV12-4,ASSLAAKGKETQY
many,11,TRBV20-1,SARAGAAGELF
.,11,TRBV6-1,ASSDGLVGELF
medium-sized,12,TRBV7-9,ASSFNRVGNTIY
many,15,TRBV12-3/TRBV12-4,ASSLGLARPPRETQY
.,13,TRBV9,ASSVGRPSTDTQY
medium-sized,11,TRBV7-9,ASSLRWPDTQY
.,13,TRBV7-2,ASSPNRATNEKLF
few,10,TRBV7-2,ASSSDSYTQY
medium-sized,17,TRBV5-1,ASSFLSPGSGTYQETQY
many,12,TRBV20-1,SASIPSGEETQY